The T cell receptor (beta chain) described here comes from a study of T cell repertoires in cytomegalovirus infection. The germline CDR1 and CDR2 sequences are LGHNA and YNFKEQ. V was pared by 3 bases and J by 6 bases, with 13 bases of the junction left unmatched. This CDR3 comprises 17 residues. TCRdb processed the reads anew with MiXCR; each CDR3 protein has one entry. The data show roughly 190,000 distinct CDR3 sequences, approximately 9.7% seen once. This clonotype has just a few counts. Its specificity is not known. Study outcomes and limitations: The response measured ex vivo was dominated by TCR beta clonotypes (HLA-C-restricted and CMV-specific).

This sequence joins TRBV4-2 and TRBJ2-1; TRBD2 matches at 8 bases. The clonotype originates from a human donor in good health (CMV status not recorded). Some clones in this sample may be carry-over from other donors' samples. Sample: PBMCs. The DNA of the CDR3 is TGTGCCAGCAGCCACCAGACTAGCGTCTCTGGCAGCAATGAGCAGTTCTTC. Its protein is CASSHQTSVSGSNEQFF.